This T cell receptor (beta chain) was recovered during a study of blood T cell repertoires in COVID-19. Study context: Sources were T cells, B-cell-depleted T cells, or PBMCs; the material itself was cDNA or gDNA.

In the original processing: Amplifying reference gene primers gave estimates of nucleated cell counts. Clones were read by immunoSEQ multiplex PCR, and TCRdb kept only the in-frame ones, dropping some. V and J calls and clone size are given by that table; D and trimming were obtained from the DNA. Of a few hundred thousand clones in the sample, approximately 80% are singletons; the top ten hold 7.4%. The germline V gene encodes CDR1 MNHNY and CDR2 SVGAGI (reference sequence). Trimming shortened V by 6 bases and J by 9 bases, and 15 bases separated the two germline ends. This CDR3 contains 13 residues.

This receptor was identified in a woman between 40 and 50 years old with acute COVID-19. The gene calls are TRBV6-6 and TRBJ2-1; D remains ambiguous. Sequencing input: PBMCs or T cells enriched from blood (not recorded which). The CDR3 DNA reads TGTGCCAGCAGCTACGCTAGGTCTCGTGAGCAGTTCTTC. Translated, it gives CASSYARSREQFF.